This is a list of T cell receptor beta chains from one sample in a study of lymphopenia after photon versus proton radiotherapy. Measured with immunoSEQ multiplex PCR; TCRdb has only the in-frame clones, and not every one. The sample contains about 45,000 clones, roughly 87% of which appear only once. Sample: peripheral blood, taken from a patient treated with photon-based radiotherapy. The receptors derive from a man aged 40-55 years with gastric cancer. Both conserved end residues are part of each CDR3. A D gene is named only where the DNA matches it firmly. Clone size is given for some rows only: seen once, a few or many times, or a class if the clone is expanded.

>TRBJ1-5|.|TRBV7-2|few
TGTGCCAGCAGCTCCCGGGGGGGGGCACAGCCCCAGCATTTT
CASSSRGGAQPQHF
>TRBJ2-7|TRBD2|TRBV11-2|.
TGTGCCAGCAGCCCGACTAGCGGGGCCTCCTACGAGCAGTACTTC
CASSPTSGASYEQYF
>TRBJ1-4|.|TRBV5-4|.
TGTGCCAGCAGCACAACTGGACTGCACACTAATGAAAAACTGTTTTTT
CASSTTGLHTNEKLFF
>TRBJ2-2|.|TRBV7-9|.
TGTGCCAGCAGCCCCAGGGGGGGGGACACCGGGGAGCTGTTTTTT
CASSPRGGDTGELFF
>TRBJ1-3|.|TRBV4-1|.
TGCGCCAGCAGCCAAGATAACGGGGTTGGGTCGGAAAACACCATATATTTT
CASSQDNGVGSENTIYF
>TRBJ2-7|.|TRBV5-4|.
TGTGCCAGCAGCCACGGGACTCCCCGACACTCCTACGAGCAGTACTTC
CASSHGTPRHSYEQYF
>TRBJ2-7|.|TRBV2|.
TGTGCCAGCACTGGAAGGACCCGCTACGAGCAGTACTTC
CASTGRTRYEQYF
>TRBJ2-7|.|TRBV4-1|.
TGCGCCAGCAGCCAATTACAGGGGAGGTACGAGCAGTACTTC
CASSQLQGRYEQYF
>TRBJ1-2|.|TRBV7-6|few
TGTGCCAGCAGCTTAGGTGCTGTGTCCTATGGCTACACCTTC
CASSLGAVSYGYTF
>TRBJ2-7|.|TRBV10-3|.
TGTGCCATCAGTGAGTCGAGGCATGCCAAGGCATACGAGCAGTACTTC
CAISESRHAKAYEQYF
>TRBJ1-1|.|TRBV23-1|.
TGCGCCAGCGGGCTCCCCGGACATAAGAAGGCTTTCTTT
CASGLPGHKKAFF
>TRBJ1-5|.|TRBV19|.
TGTGCCAGTAGTATACGAGCGGACAGCAATCAGCCCCAGCATTTT
CASSIRADSNQPQHF
>TRBJ2-3|TRBD2|TRBV7-9|.
TGTGCCAGCAGCCGAACTAGCGGGGGCCGATCAGATACGCAGTATTTT
CASSRTSGGRSDTQYF
>TRBJ2-6|.|TRBV4-1|.
TGCGCCAGCAGCCACCAGGGAAATGGGGCCAACGTCCTGACTTTC
CASSHQGNGANVLTF
>TRBJ1-5|TRBD1|TRBV6-1|.
TGTGCCAGCAGTGAGGGACAGGGGGCTAAACAGCCCCAGCATTTT
CASSEGQGAKQPQHF
>TRBJ2-1|TRBD1|TRBV10-3|.
TGTGCCATCAGTGACCCCGGACAGGTCAGCTCCTACAATGAGCAGTTCTTC
CAISDPGQVSSYNEQFF
>TRBJ2-7|.|TRBV27|.
TGTGCCAGCAGAGTTAAGACAGGCACAAGTAGCTCCTACGAGCAGTACTTC
CASRVKTGTSSSYEQYF
>TRBJ2-7|TRBD2|TRBV5-5|.
TGTGCCAGCAGCTTGGCACTAGCGTTCTCCTACGAGCAGTACTTC
CASSLALAFSYEQYF
>TRBJ2-6|.|TRBV10-3|.
TGTGCCATCAGTGGTAAGGGGACTGGGGCCAACGTCCTGACTTTC
CAISGKGTGANVLTF
>TRBJ1-5|.|TRBV18|.
TGTGCCAGCTCACCGGTCAGCTATAGCAATCAGCCCCAGCATTTT
CASSPVSYSNQPQHF
>TRBJ2-7|TRBD1|TRBV19|.
TGTGCCAGTAGTCCAAGGACAGGACCTATGGAGCAGTACTTC
CASSPRTGPMEQYF
>TRBJ1-2|.|TRBV5-5|.
TGTGCCAGCAGCCCAGGACCTCTCGGGAACTATGGCTACACCTTC
CASSPGPLGNYGYTF
>TRBJ1-5|.|TRBV6-1|.
TGTGCCAGCAGAGGGGAAAGGATGGGGAATCAGCCCCAGCATTTT
CASRGERMGNQPQHF
>TRBJ2-7|.|TRBV29-1|.
TGCAGCGTTGAAGACAGAAACTACGAGCAGTACTTC
CSVEDRNYEQYF
>TRBJ1-2|TRBD1|TRBV30|.
TGTGCCTGGATCGGTCGGACAGGGAGCTACACCTTC
CAWIGRTGSYTF
>TRBJ2-5|TRBD1|TRBV5-4|.
TGTGCCAGCAGCGACCGGGACAGGGGGCGAGGGGAGACCCAGTACTTC
CASSDRDRGRGETQYF
>TRBJ2-3|TRBD2|TRBV6-4|.
TGTGCCAGCAGTGACGTTGCGGGGGGAAGGGATACGCAGTATTTT
CASSDVAGGRDTQYF
>TRBJ1-5|.|TRBV6-1|few
TGTGCCAGCAGTCCCTGGATCGGACAGAATCAGCCCCAGCATTTT
CASSPWIGQNQPQHF